This T cell receptor (beta chain) comes out of a study of CD8 T cells in ankylosing spondylitis. Per germline, CDR1 SGHRS and CDR2 YFSETQ. This CDR3 has 19 residues. The J segment lost 1 base and the V segment lost 3 bases, leaving 15 bases of the junction unmatched. TCRdb re-derived calls from the 5' RACE reads in MiXCR, one entry per CDR3 protein. This table holds some 120,000 distinct CDR3 sequences, around 15% found once. The specimen was blood, either unsorted or a sorted T cell fraction (not recorded which). The chain recombines TRBV5-1 with TRBJ2-7; 11 bases are a match to TRBD2. This clonotype originated in a female donor with ankylosing spondylitis or in good health (not recorded which). The DNA of the CDR3 is TGCGCCAGCAGCTCACCCCCTAGACTAGCGGGATGGAGTTCCTACGAGCAGTACTTC. It translates to CASSSPPRLAGWSSYEQYF. Supplemented by reference TRBV5-1 and TRBJ2-7, the full variable domain reads KAGVTQTPRYLIKTRGQQVTLSCSPISGHRSVSWYQQTPGQGLQFLFEYFSETQRNKGNFPGRFSGRQFSNSRSEMNVSTLELGDSALYLCASSSPPRLAGWSSYEQYFGPGTRLTVT.